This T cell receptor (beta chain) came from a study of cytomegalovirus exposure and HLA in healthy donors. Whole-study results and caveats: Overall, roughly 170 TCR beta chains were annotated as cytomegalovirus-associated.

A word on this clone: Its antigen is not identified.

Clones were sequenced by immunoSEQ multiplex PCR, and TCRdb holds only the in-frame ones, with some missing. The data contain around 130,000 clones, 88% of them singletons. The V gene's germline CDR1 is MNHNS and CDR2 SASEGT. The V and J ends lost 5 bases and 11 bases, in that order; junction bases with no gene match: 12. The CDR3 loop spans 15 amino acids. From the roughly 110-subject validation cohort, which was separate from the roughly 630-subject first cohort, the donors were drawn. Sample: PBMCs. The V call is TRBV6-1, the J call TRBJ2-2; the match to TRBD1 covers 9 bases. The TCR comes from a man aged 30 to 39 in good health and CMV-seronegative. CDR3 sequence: CASSTGQGRDRELFF. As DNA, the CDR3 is TGTGCCAGCAGTACCGGACAGGGGCGGGATCGAGAGCTGTTTTTT.